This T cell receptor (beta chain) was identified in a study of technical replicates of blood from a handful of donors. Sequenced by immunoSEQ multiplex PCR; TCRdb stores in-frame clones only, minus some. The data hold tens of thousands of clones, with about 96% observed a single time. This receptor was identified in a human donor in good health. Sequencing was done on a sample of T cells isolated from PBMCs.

The CDR3 DNA follows: TGTGCCAGTAGTCTGACAGGGGACTATGGCTACACCTTC. Translated: CASSLTGDYGYTF. The chain combines TRBV19 with TRBJ1-2; TRBD1 agrees at 8 bases. The CDR3 totals 13 residues. From germline, CDR1 is LNHDA and CDR2 SQIVND (reference sequence). Trimming at V came to 5 bases and at J to 3 bases, leaving 2 bases not matched to a gene.